This TCR beta chain comes out of a study of PD-1 blockade in classical Hodgkin lymphoma. Study background: Patients had nivolumab dosed at 3 mg/kg, delivered intravenously every 2 weeks. Whole-study results and caveats: A reduction in baseline TCR diversity was reportedly seen in newly diagnosed patients relative to healthy donors. With CD4+ cells, TCR diversity rose significantly by C4D1, but not with CD8+ cells. Whatever underlies the repertoire differences (possibly disease activity or prior therapy) remains undefined.

About this clone itself: Its antigen is currently unknown.

Each patient's relapse followed autologous stem cell transplantation, and brentuximab vedotin exposure varied. Some clones are missing from TCRdb's copy, which holds only in-frame ones; the method was immunoSEQ multiplex PCR. This sample carries roughly 61,000 clones, roughly nine tenths of them seen once, and the ten largest clones take approximately 16%. CDR3 length equals 12 residues. V lost 3 bases and J lost 1, with 5 bases in between. Germline V CDR1 and CDR2: GTSNPN, SVGIG (reference sequence). This chain links TRBV30 with TRBJ2-3; no reliable D call. The TCR originated in a human donor with classical Hodgkin lymphoma. The sample in question was peripheral blood mononuclear cells (PBMCs), obtained at baseline. The CDR3 DNA reads as TGTGCCTGGAGAGAAGGCACAGATACGCAGTATTTT. Its translation is CAWREGTDTQYF.